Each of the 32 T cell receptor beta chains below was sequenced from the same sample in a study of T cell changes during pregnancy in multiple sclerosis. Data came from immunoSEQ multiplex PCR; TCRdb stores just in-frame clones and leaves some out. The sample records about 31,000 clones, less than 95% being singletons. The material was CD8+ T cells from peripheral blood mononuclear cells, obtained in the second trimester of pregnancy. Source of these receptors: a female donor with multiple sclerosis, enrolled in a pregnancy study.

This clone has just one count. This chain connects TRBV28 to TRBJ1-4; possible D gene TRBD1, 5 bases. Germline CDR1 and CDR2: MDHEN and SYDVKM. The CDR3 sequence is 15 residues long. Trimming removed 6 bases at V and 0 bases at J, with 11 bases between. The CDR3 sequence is CASRKGVATNEKLFF. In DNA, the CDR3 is TGTGCCAGCAGGAAAGGGGTCGCAACTAATGAAAAACTGTTTTTT.

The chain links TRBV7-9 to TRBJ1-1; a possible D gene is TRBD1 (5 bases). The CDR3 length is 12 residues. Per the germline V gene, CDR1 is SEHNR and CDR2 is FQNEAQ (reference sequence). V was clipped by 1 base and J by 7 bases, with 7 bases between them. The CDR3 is CASSLGQLEAFF. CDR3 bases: TGTGCCAGCAGCTTAGGACAGCTTGAAGCTTTCTTT.

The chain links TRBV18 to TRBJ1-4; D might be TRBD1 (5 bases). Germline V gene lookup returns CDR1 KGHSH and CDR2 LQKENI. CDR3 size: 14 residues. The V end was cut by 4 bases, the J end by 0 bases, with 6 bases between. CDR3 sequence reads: CASSQGATNEKLFF. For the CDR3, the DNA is TGTGCCAGCTCACAAGGGGCAACTAATGAAAAACTGTTTTTT.

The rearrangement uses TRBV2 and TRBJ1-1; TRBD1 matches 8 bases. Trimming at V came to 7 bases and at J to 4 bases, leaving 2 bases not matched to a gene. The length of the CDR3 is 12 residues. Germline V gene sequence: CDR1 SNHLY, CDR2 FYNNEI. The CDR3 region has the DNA TGTGCCAGCATTGGACAGGGCACTGAAGCTTTCTTT. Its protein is CASIGQGTEAFF.

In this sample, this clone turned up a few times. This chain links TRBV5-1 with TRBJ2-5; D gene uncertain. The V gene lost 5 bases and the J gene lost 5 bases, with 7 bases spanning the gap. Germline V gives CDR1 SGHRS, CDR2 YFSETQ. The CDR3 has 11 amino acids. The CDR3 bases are TGCGCCAGCAGTCCCGGGGAGACCCAGTACTTC. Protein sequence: CASSPGETQYF.

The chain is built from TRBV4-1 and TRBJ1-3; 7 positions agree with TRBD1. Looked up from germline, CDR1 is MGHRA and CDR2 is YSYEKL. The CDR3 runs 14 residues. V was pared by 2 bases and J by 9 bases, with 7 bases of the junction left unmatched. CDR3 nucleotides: TGCGCCAGCAGCCAATACACAGGGGTGAGCACCATATATTTT. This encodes CASSQYTGVSTIYF.

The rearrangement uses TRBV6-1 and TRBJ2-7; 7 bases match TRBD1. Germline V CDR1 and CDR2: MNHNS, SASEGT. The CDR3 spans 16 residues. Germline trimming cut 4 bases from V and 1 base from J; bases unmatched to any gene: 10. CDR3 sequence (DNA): TGTGCCAGCAGTGGTTCAGGGGGTACTGGGTCCTACGAGCAGTACTTC. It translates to CASSGSGGTGSYEQYF.

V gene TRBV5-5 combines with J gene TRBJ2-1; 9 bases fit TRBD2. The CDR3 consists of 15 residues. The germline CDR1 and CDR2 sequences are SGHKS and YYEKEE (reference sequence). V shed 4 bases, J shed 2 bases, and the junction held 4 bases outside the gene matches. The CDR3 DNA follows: TGTGCCAGCAGCGTGACTAGCGGTACCTACAATGAGCAGTTCTTC. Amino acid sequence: CASSVTSGTYNEQFF.

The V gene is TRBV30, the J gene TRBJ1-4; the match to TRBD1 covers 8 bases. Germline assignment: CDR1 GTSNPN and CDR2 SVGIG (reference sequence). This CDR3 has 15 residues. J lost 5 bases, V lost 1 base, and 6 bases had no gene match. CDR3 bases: TGTGCCTGGAGTGCGACAGGGGCCCTCAATGAAAAACTGTTTTTT. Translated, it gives CAWSATGALNEKLFF. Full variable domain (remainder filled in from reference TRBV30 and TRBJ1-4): SQTIHQWPATLVQPVGSPLSLECTVEGTSNPNLYWYRQAAGRGLQLLFYSVGIGQISSEVPQNLSASRPQDRQFILSSKKLLLSDSGFYLCAWSATGALNEKLFFGSGTQLSVL.

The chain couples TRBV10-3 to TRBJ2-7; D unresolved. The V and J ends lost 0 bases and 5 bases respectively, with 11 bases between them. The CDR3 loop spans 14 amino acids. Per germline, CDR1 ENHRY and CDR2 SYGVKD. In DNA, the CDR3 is TGTGCCATCAGTGAGTCGAAGAGGTTTCACGAGCAGTACTTC. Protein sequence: CAISESKRFHEQYF.

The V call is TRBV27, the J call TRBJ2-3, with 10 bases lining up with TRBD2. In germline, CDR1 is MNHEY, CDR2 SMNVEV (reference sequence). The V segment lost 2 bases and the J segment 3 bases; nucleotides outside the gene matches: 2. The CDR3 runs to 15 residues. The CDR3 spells CASSLLAGETDTQYF. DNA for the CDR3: TGTGCCAGCAGTTTACTAGCGGGAGAAACAGATACGCAGTATTTT.

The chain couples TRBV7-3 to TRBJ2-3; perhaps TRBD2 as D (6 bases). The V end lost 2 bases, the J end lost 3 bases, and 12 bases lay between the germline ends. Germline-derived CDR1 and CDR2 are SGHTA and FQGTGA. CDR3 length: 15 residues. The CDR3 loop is CASSLLGGGTDTQYF. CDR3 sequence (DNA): TGTGCCAGCAGCTTATTGGGGGGTGGGACAGATACGCAGTATTTT.

The CDR3 is CASTRGGEQYF. DNA of the CDR3: TGTGCCAGCACCCGAGGTGGCGAGCAGTACTTC. This rearrangement joins TRBV16 to TRBJ2-7; D gene unclear. With 7 bases removed from V and 6 bases from J, the gap between germline ends came to 10 bases. CDR3 length: 11 amino acids. The germline gives CDR1 KGHSY, CDR2 FQNENV.

For the CDR3, the DNA is TGTGCCAGCAGCGTAGTATGGAACACTGAAGCTTTCTTT. This gives the protein CASSVVWNTEAFF. V and J are TRBV9 and TRBJ1-1; no reliable D call. Germline assignment: CDR1 SGDLS and CDR2 YYNGEE. This CDR3 contains 13 residues. V gave up 0 bases and J gave up 1 base, with 4 bases separating them.

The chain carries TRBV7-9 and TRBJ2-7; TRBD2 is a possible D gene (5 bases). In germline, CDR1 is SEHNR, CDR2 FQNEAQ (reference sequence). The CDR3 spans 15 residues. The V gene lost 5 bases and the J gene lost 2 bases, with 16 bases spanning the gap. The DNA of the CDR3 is TGTGCCAGCAGCCCGACGGGCGGGTCTGCCTACGAGCAGTACTTC. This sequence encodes CASSPTGGSAYEQYF.

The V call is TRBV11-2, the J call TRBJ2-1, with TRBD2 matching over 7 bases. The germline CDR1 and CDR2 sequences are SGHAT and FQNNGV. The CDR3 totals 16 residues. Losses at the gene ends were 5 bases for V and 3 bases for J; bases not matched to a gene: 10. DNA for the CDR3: TGTGCCAGCAGCCCTTCAAGCGGGAATAGCTACAATGAGCAGTTCTTC. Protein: CASSPSSGNSYNEQFF. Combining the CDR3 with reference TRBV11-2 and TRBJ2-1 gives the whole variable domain EAGVAQSPRYKIIEKRQSVAFWCNPISGHATLYWYQQILGQGPKLLIQFQNNGVVDDSQLPKDRFSAERLKGVDSTLKIQPAKLEDSAVYLCASSPSSGNSYNEQFFGPGTRLTVL.

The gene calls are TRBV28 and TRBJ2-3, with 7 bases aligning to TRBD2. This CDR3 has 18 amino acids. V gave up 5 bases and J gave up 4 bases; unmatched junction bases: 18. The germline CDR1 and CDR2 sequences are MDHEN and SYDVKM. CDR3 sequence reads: CASSTNPLGLVSADTQYF. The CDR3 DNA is TGTGCCAGCAGTACCAACCCCCTAGGACTAGTAAGTGCAGATACGCAGTATTTT.

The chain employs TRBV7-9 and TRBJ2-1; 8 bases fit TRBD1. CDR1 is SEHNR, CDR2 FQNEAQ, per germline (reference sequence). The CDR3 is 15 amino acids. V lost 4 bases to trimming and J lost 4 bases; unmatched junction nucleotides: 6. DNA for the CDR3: TGTGCCAGCAGCTCTCCGACAGGGGCGTACAATGAGCAGTTCTTC. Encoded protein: CASSSPTGAYNEQFF.

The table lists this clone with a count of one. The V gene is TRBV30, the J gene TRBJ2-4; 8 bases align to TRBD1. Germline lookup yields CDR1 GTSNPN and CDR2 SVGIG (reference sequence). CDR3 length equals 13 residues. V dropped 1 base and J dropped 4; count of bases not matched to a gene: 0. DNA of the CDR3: TGTGCCTGGAGTGGGACAGGGAAAAACATTCAGTACTTC. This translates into CAWSGTGKNIQYF.

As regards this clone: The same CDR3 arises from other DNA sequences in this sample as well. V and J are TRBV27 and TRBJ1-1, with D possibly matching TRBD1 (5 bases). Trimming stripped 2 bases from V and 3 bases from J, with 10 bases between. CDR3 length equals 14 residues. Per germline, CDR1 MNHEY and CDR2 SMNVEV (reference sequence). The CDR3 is CASSLQGSHTEAFF. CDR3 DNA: TGTGCCAGCAGTTTACAGGGTTCCCACACTGAAGCTTTCTTT.

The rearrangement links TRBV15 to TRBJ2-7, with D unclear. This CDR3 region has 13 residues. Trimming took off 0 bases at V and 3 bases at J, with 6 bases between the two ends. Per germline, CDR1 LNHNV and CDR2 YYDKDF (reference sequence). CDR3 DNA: TGTGCCACCAGCAGAGAGAGGTACTACGAGCAGTACTTC. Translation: CATSRERYYEQYF.

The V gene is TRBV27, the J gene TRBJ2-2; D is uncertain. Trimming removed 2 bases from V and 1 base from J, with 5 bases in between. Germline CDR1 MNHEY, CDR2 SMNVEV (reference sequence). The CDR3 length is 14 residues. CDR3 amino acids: CASSLTVNTGELFF. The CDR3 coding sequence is TGTGCCAGCAGTTTAACGGTGAACACCGGGGAGCTGTTTTTT.

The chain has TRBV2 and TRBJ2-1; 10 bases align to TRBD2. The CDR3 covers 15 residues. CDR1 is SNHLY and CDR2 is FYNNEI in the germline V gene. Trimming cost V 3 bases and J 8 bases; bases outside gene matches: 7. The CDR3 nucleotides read TGTGCCAGCAGTGACCTGCTAGCGGGAGACTATGAGCAGTTCTTC. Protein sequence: CASSDLLAGDYEQFF.

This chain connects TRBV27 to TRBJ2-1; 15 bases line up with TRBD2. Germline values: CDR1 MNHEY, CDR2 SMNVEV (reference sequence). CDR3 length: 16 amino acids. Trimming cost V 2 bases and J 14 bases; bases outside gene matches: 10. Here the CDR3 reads CASSLEGLAGGPVEFF. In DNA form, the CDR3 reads TGTGCCAGCAGTTTAGAAGGACTAGCGGGAGGGCCGGTAGAGTTCTTC.

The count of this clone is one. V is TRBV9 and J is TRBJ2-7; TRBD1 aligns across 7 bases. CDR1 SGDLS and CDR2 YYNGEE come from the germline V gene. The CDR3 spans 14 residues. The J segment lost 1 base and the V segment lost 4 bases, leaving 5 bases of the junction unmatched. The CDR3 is CASSLRGQSYEQYF. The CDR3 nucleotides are TGTGCCAGCAGCTTGAGGGGACAGTCCTACGAGCAGTACTTC.

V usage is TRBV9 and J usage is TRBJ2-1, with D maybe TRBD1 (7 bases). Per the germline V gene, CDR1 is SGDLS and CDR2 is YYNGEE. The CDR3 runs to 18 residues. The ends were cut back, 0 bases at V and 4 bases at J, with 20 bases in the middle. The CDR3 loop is CASSVARAGQITYNEQFF. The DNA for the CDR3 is TGTGCCAGCAGCGTAGCCCGGGCGGGACAGATTACATACAATGAGCAGTTCTTC.

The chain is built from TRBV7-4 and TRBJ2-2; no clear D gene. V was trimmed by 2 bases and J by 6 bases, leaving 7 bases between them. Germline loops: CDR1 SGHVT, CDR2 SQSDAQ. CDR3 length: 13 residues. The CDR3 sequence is CASSLSSAGELFF. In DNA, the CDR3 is TGTGCCAGCAGCTTATCGTCCGCCGGGGAGCTGTTTTTT.

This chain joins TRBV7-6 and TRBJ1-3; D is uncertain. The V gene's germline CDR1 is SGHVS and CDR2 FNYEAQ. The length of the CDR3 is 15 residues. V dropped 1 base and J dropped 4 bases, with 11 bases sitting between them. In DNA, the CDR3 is TGTGCCAGCAGCTTAGTCCCGGGGTCAGGAAACACCATATATTTT. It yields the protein CASSLVPGSGNTIYF.

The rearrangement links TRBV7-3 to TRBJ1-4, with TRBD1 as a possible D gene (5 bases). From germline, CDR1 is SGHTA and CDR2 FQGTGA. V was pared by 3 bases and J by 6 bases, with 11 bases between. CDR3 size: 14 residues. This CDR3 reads CASSLAGNHEKLFF. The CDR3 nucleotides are TGTGCCAGCAGCTTGGCAGGGAACCATGAAAAACTGTTTTTT.

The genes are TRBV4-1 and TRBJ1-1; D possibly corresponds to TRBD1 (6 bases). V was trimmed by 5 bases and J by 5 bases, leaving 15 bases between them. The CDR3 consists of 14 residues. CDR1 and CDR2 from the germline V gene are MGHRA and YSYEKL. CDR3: CASSGQPPRTEAFF. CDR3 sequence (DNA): TGCGCCAGCAGCGGACAGCCTCCGAGGACTGAAGCTTTCTTT.

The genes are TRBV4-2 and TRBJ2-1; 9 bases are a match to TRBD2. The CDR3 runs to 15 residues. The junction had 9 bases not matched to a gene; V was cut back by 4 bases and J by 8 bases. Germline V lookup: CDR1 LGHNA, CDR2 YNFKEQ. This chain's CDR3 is CASSRSAGGPDEQFF. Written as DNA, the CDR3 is TGTGCCAGCAGCCGATCGGCGGGAGGGCCCGATGAGCAGTTCTTC.

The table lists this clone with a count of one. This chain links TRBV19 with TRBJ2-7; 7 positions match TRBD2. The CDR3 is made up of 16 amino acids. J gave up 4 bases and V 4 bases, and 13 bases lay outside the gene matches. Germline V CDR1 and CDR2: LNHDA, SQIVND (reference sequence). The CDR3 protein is CASSTLPAGVGYEQYF. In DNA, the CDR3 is TGTGCCAGTAGTACTCTCCCTGCGGGGGTTGGATACGAGCAGTACTTC. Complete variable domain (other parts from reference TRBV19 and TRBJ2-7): DGGITQSPKYLFRKEGQNVTLSCEQNLNHDAMYWYRQDPGQGLRLIYYSQIVNDFQKGDIAEGYSVSREKKESFPLTVTSAQKNPTAFYLCASSTLPAGVGYEQYFGPGTRLTVT.